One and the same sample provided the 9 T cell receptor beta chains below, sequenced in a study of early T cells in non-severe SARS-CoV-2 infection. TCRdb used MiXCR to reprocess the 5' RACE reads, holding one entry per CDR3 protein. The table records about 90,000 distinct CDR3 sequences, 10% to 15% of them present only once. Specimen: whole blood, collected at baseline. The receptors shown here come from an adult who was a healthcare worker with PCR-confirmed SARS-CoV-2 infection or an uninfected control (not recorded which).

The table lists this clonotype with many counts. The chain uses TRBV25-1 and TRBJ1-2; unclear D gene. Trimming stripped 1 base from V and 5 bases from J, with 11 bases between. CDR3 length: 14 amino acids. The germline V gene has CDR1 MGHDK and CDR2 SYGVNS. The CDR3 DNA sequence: TGTGCCAGCAGTGAATGGGGAGGCTCTTATGGCTACACCTTC. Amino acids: CASSEWGGSYGYTF.

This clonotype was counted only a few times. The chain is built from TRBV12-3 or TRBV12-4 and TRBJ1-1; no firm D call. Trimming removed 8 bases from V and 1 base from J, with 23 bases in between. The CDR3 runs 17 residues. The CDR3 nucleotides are TGTGCCAGCGGGCGTCTGGGCAGGCCCTTATCGAACACTGAAGCTTTCTTT. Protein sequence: CASGRLGRPLSNTEAFF.

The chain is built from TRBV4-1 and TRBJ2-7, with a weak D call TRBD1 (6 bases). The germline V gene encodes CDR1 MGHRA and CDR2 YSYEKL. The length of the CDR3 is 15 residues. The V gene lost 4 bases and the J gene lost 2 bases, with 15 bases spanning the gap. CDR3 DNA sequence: TGCGCCAGCAGCCTTTTGAAGGGGGAACCCTACGAGCAGTACTTC. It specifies CASSLLKGEPYEQYF.

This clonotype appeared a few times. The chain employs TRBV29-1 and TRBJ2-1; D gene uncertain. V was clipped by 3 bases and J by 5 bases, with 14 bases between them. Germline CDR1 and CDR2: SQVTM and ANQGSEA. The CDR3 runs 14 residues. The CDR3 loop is CSVEGRLMNNEQFF. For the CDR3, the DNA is TGCAGCGTTGAGGGTCGGCTTATGAACAATGAGCAGTTCTTC.

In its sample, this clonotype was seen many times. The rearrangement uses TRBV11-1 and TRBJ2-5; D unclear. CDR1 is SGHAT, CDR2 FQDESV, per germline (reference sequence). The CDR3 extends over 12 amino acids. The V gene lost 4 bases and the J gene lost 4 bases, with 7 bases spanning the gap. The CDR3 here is CASSSSGETQYF. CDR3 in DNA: TGTGCCAGCAGCTCCTCAGGAGAGACCCAGTACTTC. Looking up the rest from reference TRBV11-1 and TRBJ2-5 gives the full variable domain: EAEVAQSPRYKITEKSQAVAFWCDPISGHATLYWYRQILGQGPELLVQFQDESVVDDSQLPKDRFSAERLKGVDSTLKIQPAELGDSAMYLCASSSSGETQYFGPGTRLLVL.

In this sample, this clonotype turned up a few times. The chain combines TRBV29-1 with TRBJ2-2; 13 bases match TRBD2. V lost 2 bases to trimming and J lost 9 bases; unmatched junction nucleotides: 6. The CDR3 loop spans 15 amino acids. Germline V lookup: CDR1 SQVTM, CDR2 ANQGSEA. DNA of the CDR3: TGCAGCGTTGAAACTAGCGGGAGGGCTCCCAGGGAGCTGTTTTTT. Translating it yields CSVETSGRAPRELFF.

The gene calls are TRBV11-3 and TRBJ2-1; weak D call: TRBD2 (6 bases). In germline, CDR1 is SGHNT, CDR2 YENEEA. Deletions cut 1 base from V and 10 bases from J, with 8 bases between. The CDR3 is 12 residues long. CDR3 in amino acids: CASSLVAEEQFF. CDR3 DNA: TGTGCCAGCAGCTTAGTAGCGGAAGAGCAGTTCTTC. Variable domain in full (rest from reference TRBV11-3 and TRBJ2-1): EAGVVQSPRYKIIEKKQPVAFWCNPISGHNTLYWYLQNLGQGPELLIRYENEEAVDDSQLPKDRFSAERLKGVDSTLKIQPAELGDSAVYLCASSLVAEEQFFGPGTRLTVL.

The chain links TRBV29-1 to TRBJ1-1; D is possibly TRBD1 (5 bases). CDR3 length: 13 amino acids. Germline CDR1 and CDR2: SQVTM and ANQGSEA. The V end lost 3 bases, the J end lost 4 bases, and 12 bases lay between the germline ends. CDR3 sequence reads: CSVDDGARTEAFF. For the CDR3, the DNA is TGCAGCGTTGATGACGGGGCGCGCACTGAAGCTTTCTTT.

In DNA form, the CDR3 reads TGTGCCAGCAGCTTAGTAGGAGGTGGGGAAAAACTGTTTTTT. It specifies CASSLVGGGEKLFF. The chain employs TRBV7-9 and TRBJ1-4; D remains ambiguous. The germline V and J ends were trimmed by 1 base and 8 bases, with 11 bases remaining between them. CDR3 length: 14 amino acids. Germline assignment: CDR1 SEHNR and CDR2 FQNEAQ (reference sequence).